The 19 T cell receptor beta chains below all came from one sample that was sequenced in a study of CD8 T cells in ankylosing spondylitis. MiXCR, applied by TCRdb to the 5' RACE reads, yields one record per CDR3 protein. The sample lists around 330,000 distinct CDR3 sequences, around a tenth occurring once. The sequencing input was blood, either unsorted or a sorted T cell fraction (not recorded which). The receptors stem from a female donor with ankylosing spondylitis or in good health (not recorded which).

V is TRBV5-1 and J is TRBJ2-7; tentatively, D is TRBD1 (6 bases). Germline values: CDR1 SGHRS, CDR2 YFSETQ. The CDR3 loop spans 14 amino acids. Trimming stripped 2 bases from V and 6 bases from J, with 15 bases between. In nucleotides, the CDR3 is TGCGCCAGCAGCTTTGGGGGCAGGGTGGCCGAGCAGTACTTC. Protein: CASSFGGRVAEQYF.

This clonotype showed up many times. CDR3 sequence reads: CSAHHPSGSTDTQYF. The CDR3 nucleotides read TGCAGTGCTCACCACCCTAGCGGGAGCACAGATACGCAGTATTTT. V is TRBV20-1 and J is TRBJ2-3, with 8 bases fitting TRBD2. The CDR3 contains 15 residues. Germline V gene sequence: CDR1 DFQATT, CDR2 SNEGSKA (reference sequence). Trimming cost V 5 bases and J 0 bases; bases outside gene matches: 7.

There are many counts of this clonotype. The rearrangement links TRBV5-1 to TRBJ2-1, with a possible D match to TRBD2 (5 bases). Per the germline V gene, CDR1 is SGHRS and CDR2 is YFSETQ. Trimming left V 0 bases short and J 1 base short, with 17 bases between. The CDR3 length is 18 residues. The CDR3 DNA reads TGCGCCAGCAGCTTGGAGGCGGGCGCTAGTCTATCCTACAATGAGCAGTTCTTC. Its protein product is CASSLEAGASLSYNEQFF.

This clonotype turned up a few times. The rearrangement links TRBV5-6 to TRBJ1-2; D possibly corresponds to TRBD1 (5 bases). V lost 4 bases and J 7 bases, leaving 14 bases between the germline ends. Per germline, CDR1 SGHDT and CDR2 YYEEEE. The CDR3 is made up of 13 amino acids. CDR3 loop: CASSRRGAVGYTF. The CDR3 DNA is TGTGCCAGCAGCCGGCGCGGGGCTGTTGGCTACACCTTC.

Many counts were recorded for this clonotype. The V call is TRBV27, the J call TRBJ2-2; 7 bases map to TRBD1. V lost 8 bases to trimming and J lost 2 bases; unmatched junction nucleotides: 8. Germline CDR1 is MNHEY and CDR2 is SMNVEV (reference sequence). The CDR3 runs 15 residues. CDR3 DNA sequence: TGTGCCAGCCGAAGGGACAGCCCTAACACCGGGGAGCTGTTTTTT. This sequence encodes CASRRDSPNTGELFF.

This clonotype occurred many times. The rearrangement uses TRBV5-1 and TRBJ2-1; 10 nucleotides line up with TRBD2. This CDR3 is 15 amino acids long. V lost 4 bases to trimming and J lost 8 bases; unmatched junction nucleotides: 9. From germline, CDR1 is SGHRS and CDR2 YFSETQ. The CDR3 loop is CASSPLAGVVDEQFF. CDR3 nucleotide sequence: TGCGCCAGCAGCCCGCTAGCGGGAGTAGTGGATGAGCAGTTCTTC.

This clonotype was seen at least ten times. V and J are TRBV20-1 and TRBJ2-1, with TRBD2 identical over 9 bases. Germline V gene sequence: CDR1 DFQATT, CDR2 SNEGSKA (reference sequence). V lost 4 bases to trimming and J lost 6 bases; unmatched junction nucleotides: 10. The CDR3 sequence is 15 residues long. In nucleotides, the CDR3 is TGCAGTGCTACCTCGGGGAGACTAGCGGTCAATGAGCAGTTCTTC. It translates to CSATSGRLAVNEQFF.

This clonotype was counted only a few times. J is TRBJ2-4 and V is TRBV5-6, with no clear D. CDR3 size: 14 residues. Germline lookup yields CDR1 SGHDT and CDR2 YYEEEE. V gave up 0 bases and J gave up 1 base, with 5 bases separating them. The CDR3 loop is CASSLGQAKNIQYF. The CDR3 region has the DNA TGTGCCAGCAGCTTGGGGCAGGCCAAAAACATTCAGTACTTC.

This clonotype was detected ten times or more. The chain uses TRBV12-3 or TRBV12-4 and TRBJ2-7; D is ambiguous. This CDR3 has 15 residues. Trimming cost V 5 bases and J 1 base, with 15 bases left between them. In DNA, the CDR3 is TGTGCCAGCAGTCCTCGACTCATCTTATCCTACGAGCAGTACTTC. Encoded protein: CASSPRLILSYEQYF.

The genes are TRBV18 and TRBJ1-6; D may be TRBD1 (6 bases). The V end was cut by 5 bases, the J end by 8 bases, with 13 bases between. Germline V gene sequence: CDR1 KGHSH, CDR2 LQKENI. This CDR3 is built from 14 residues. CDR3 in amino acids: CASSGKSGDSPLHF. DNA for the CDR3: TGTGCCAGCTCAGGAAAATCAGGGGATTCACCCCTCCACTTT. The variable domain in full, with the rest retrieved from reference TRBV18 and TRBJ1-6, is NAGVMQNPRHLVRRRGQEARLRCSPMKGHSHVYWYRQLPEEGLKFMVYLQKENIIDESGMPKERFSAEFPKEGPSILRIQQVVRGDSAAYFCASSGKSGDSPLHFGNGTRLTVT.

This clonotype was found a few times. This chain joins TRBV5-1 and TRBJ2-3; D is ambiguous. The CDR3 is 12 residues long. CDR1 and CDR2 from the germline V gene are SGHRS and YFSETQ. Trimming took off 4 bases at V and 4 bases at J, with 7 bases between the two ends. Written as DNA, the CDR3 is TGCGCCAGCAGCCAAAACTCAGATACGCAGTATTTT. Amino acids: CASSQNSDTQYF.

This clonotype was detected ten times or more. The CDR3 DNA is TGCAGTGCTAATAATGGGGCCAACTACGAGCAGTACTTC. Translation gives CSANNGANYEQYF. The chain carries TRBV20-1 and TRBJ2-7; D might be TRBD1 (5 bases). The germline V gene encodes CDR1 DFQATT and CDR2 SNEGSKA (reference sequence). V lost 4 bases to trimming and J lost 3 bases, with 13 bases between them. CDR3 length: 13 amino acids.

This chain uses TRBV7-8 with TRBJ1-3; D not resolved. V was cut by 1 base and J by 4 bases, with 5 bases left in between. CDR1 is SGHVS, CDR2 FQNEAQ, per germline. The CDR3 covers 13 residues. In nucleotides, the CDR3 is TGTGCCAGCAGCTTAGAGATGGGAAACACCATATATTTT. Translated: CASSLEMGNTIYF.

This clonotype was picked up many times. The chain couples TRBV20-1 to TRBJ1-3; perhaps TRBD1 as D (5 bases). Germline CDR1 DFQATT, CDR2 SNEGSKA (reference sequence). The CDR3 sequence is 17 residues long. Trimming pared 0 bases from V and 0 bases from J, leaving 15 bases between. The CDR3 DNA follows: TGCAGTGCTAGAGATCTCGGCAAACAGGACTCTGGAAACACCATATATTTT. It codes for CSARDLGKQDSGNTIYF.

This clonotype was seen repeatedly, ten times or more. This chain joins TRBV20-1 and TRBJ2-3; 11 positions agree with TRBD2. The CDR3 consists of 16 residues. CDR1 DFQATT and CDR2 SNEGSKA come from the germline V gene (reference sequence). The V segment lost 3 bases and the J segment 1 base; nucleotides outside the gene matches: 6. CDR3 in DNA: TGCAGTGCTAGGCGCTTAGCGGGGGGGGGCACAGATACGCAGTATTTT. Translation: CSARRLAGGGTDTQYF.

This clonotype has a count of ten or more. This chain uses TRBV27 with TRBJ2-1; no definite D call. The germline V gene has CDR1 MNHEY and CDR2 SMNVEV (reference sequence). Between the trimmed V and J ends, which lost 7 bases and 10 bases, there was a span of 20 bases. The CDR3 has 14 amino acids. The CDR3 here is CASNPRQRSGEQFF. The DNA of the CDR3 is TGTGCCAGCAACCCTAGGCAACGGTCCGGAGAGCAGTTCTTC.

This clonotype occurred many times. The chain couples TRBV20-1 to TRBJ1-3, with D uncertain. Trimming removed 4 bases from V and 7 bases from J, with 8 bases in between. This CDR3 spans 11 amino acids. From germline, CDR1 is DFQATT and CDR2 SNEGSKA (reference sequence). The CDR3 bases are TGCAGTGCTATAAGGCGGAACACCATATATTTT. This translates into CSAIRRNTIYF.

The sample holds many counts of this clonotype. Its ends do not fully match the called genes, so a read error is possible. V usage is TRBV3-1 and J usage is TRBJ2-1, with a tentative D call TRBD2 (5 bases). The V gene's germline CDR1 is LGHDT and CDR2 YNNKEL (reference sequence). CDR3 length equals 12 residues. DNA of the CDR3: TGCGCCAGCAGCCCCTCGGGAAATGAGCAGTTCTTC. This sequence encodes CASSPSGNEQFF.

This clonotype was detected many times. The gene calls are TRBV27 and TRBJ2-1; a weak D match, TRBD2 (7 bases). The CDR3 is made up of 14 amino acids. The germline V gene encodes CDR1 MNHEY and CDR2 SMNVEV (reference sequence). V was pared by 6 bases and J by 8 bases, with 17 bases between. CDR3 in amino acids: CASSRGGGLDEQFF. The CDR3 DNA is TGTGCCAGCAGCAGAGGGGGGGGCCTCGATGAGCAGTTCTTC.